The 32 T cell receptor beta chains in this list originate from one sample, sequenced in a study of T cell repertoires in cytomegalovirus infection. TCRdb itself ran the reads through MiXCR, one entry per CDR3 protein. The table lists around 430,000 distinct CDR3 sequences, approximately 46% of them singletons. Antigen specificity for these receptors is unknown. This specimen was cultured PBMCs, taken from culture after CMV antigen stimulation. The receptor set was obtained from a human donor in good health (CMV status not recorded). Some clones in this sample may be carry-over from other donors' samples.

This clonotype has more than one count but fewer than ten. The chain carries TRBV4-1 and TRBJ1-4; perhaps TRBD1 as D (5 bases). The CDR3 length is 15 residues. Germline V gene sequence: CDR1 MGHRA, CDR2 YSYEKL. V lost 1 base and J 7 bases, leaving 13 bases between the germline ends. CDR3 in DNA: TGCGCCAGCAGCCAAGTTGGGACGTGGGGTGAAAAACTGTTTTTT. It yields the protein CASSQVGTWGEKLFF.

This clonotype was seen a handful of times. The chain carries TRBV28 and TRBJ1-4; D is unresolved. Deletions cut 5 bases from V and 0 bases from J, with 10 bases between. The CDR3 spans 15 residues. Germline loops: CDR1 MDHEN, CDR2 SYDVKM. CDR3 amino acids: CASSAPVATNEKLFF. CDR3 sequence (DNA): TGTGCCAGCAGTGCCCCAGTAGCAACTAATGAAAAACTGTTTTTT.

The sample holds a few counts of this clonotype. The chain carries TRBV7-2 and TRBJ2-7; D assignment may be TRBD1 or TRBD2 (5 bases each). Deletions cut 2 bases from V and 4 bases from J, with 12 bases between. The CDR3 spans 14 residues. Germline V lookup: CDR1 SGHTA, CDR2 FQGNSA. This CDR3 reads CASSLLGPGYEQYF. Here the CDR3 DNA reads TGTGCCAGCAGCTTACTGGGGCCGGGATACGAGCAGTACTTC.

The genes are TRBV7-9 and TRBJ1-4; D gene ambiguous. This CDR3 is built from 15 residues. Trimming left V 5 bases short and J 4 bases short, with 14 bases between. From germline, CDR1 is SEHNR and CDR2 FQNEAQ (reference sequence). CDR3 bases: TGTGCCAGCAGCGAAGGCGGCAGGTTTAATGAAAAACTGTTTTTT. Translating it yields CASSEGGRFNEKLFF.

With regard to this clonotype: One end of the junction does not line up with germline, which may come from a read error. V is TRBV5-3 and J is TRBJ1-4, with D tentatively TRBD1 (5 bases). TRBV5-3 is reported as an ORF; its role is uncertain. This CDR3 has 14 residues. This CDR3 is CASSSRDENEKLFF. Written as DNA, the CDR3 is TGTGCCAGCAGCTCCCGGGACGAAAATGAAAAACTGTTTTTT.

The V call is TRBV6-2 or TRBV6-3, the J call TRBJ1-1, with 8 bases fitting TRBD1. The germline gives CDR1 MNHEY, CDR2 SVGEGT. The CDR3 has 15 amino acids. J lost 1 base, V lost 6 bases, and 7 bases had no gene match. CDR3 loop: CASRRPGTGNTEAFF. DNA for the CDR3: TGTGCCAGCAGACGTCCCGGGACAGGGAACACTGAAGCTTTCTTT.

At least ten counts were recorded for this clonotype. This sequence joins TRBV7-2 and TRBJ2-5, with a weak D call TRBD1 (6 bases). Germline assignment: CDR1 SGHTA and CDR2 FQGNSA. This CDR3 contains 15 residues. V lost 7 bases to trimming and J lost 1 base, with 16 bases between them. This CDR3 reads CASKLGGVSQETQYF. The CDR3 bases are TGTGCCAGCAAGTTAGGGGGAGTTAGCCAAGAGACCCAGTACTTC.

The chain joins TRBV7-2 to TRBJ2-5, with no clear D. Trimming left V 5 bases short and J 4 bases short, with 8 bases between. The CDR3 spans 12 residues. Germline CDR1 is SGHTA and CDR2 is FQGNSA. DNA of the CDR3: TGTGCCAGCAGCCCTAGAGTAGAGACCCAGTACTTC. Amino acid sequence: CASSPRVETQYF.

This clonotype was seen at least ten times. CDR3 amino acids: CASSRTSGGDTQYF. In DNA, the CDR3 is TGTGCCAGCAGCAGGACTTCGGGTGGAGATACGCAGTATTTT. The chain carries TRBV7-2 and TRBJ2-3; D perhaps matches TRBD2 (5 bases). Trimming removed 5 bases at V and 5 bases at J, with 14 bases between. The germline V gene has CDR1 SGHTA and CDR2 FQGNSA. CDR3 size: 14 residues.

This clonotype was recorded a few times. The V gene is TRBV7-2, the J gene TRBJ1-3; D is unresolved. CDR3 length equals 15 residues. Trimming stripped 2 bases from V and 0 bases from J, with 8 bases between. CDR1 is SGHTA and CDR2 is FQGNSA in the germline V gene. The CDR3 nucleotides are TGTGCCAGCAGCTTACCGAGTTTCTCTGGAAACACCATATATTTT. Amino acids: CASSLPSFSGNTIYF.

Note on this clonotype: The junction shows a germline mismatch at one end, possibly a read error. The chain couples TRBV7-6 to TRBJ2-3; TRBD2 agrees at 8 bases. CDR3 size: 18 residues. Germline V gives CDR1 SGHVS, CDR2 FNYEAQ. The CDR3 DNA reads as TGTACCAGCAGCCGCTTAGCCTCCTCAAGCGGGGGAACAGATACGCAGTATTTT. Its protein product is CTSSRLASSSGGTDTQYF.

This sequence joins TRBV6-1 and TRBJ2-1; 8 nucleotides line up with TRBD2. The CDR3 length is 17 residues. CDR1 is MNHNS and CDR2 is SASEGT in the germline V gene. The junction had 18 bases not matched to a gene; V was cut back by 7 bases and J by 7 bases. In DNA form, the CDR3 reads TGTGCCAGCAAGCGAGGAGTAGGCCAGAGCGGGGGAAATGAGCAGTTCTTC. This codes for CASKRGVGQSGGNEQFF.

J is TRBJ2-1 and V is TRBV18, with D tentatively TRBD1 (5 bases). V was clipped by 2 bases and J by 7 bases, with 9 bases between them. Germline values: CDR1 KGHSH, CDR2 LQKENI. This CDR3 contains 13 residues. In DNA form, the CDR3 reads TGTGCCAGCTCACCATATAGGGGAAATGAGCAGTTCTTC. The encoded protein is CASSPYRGNEQFF.

The gene calls are TRBV10-3 and TRBJ2-5; a possible D gene is TRBD1 (6 bases). The CDR3 spans 13 residues. The V gene lost 10 bases and the J gene lost 4 bases, with 16 bases spanning the gap. Germline V gene data show CDR1 as ENHRY and CDR2 as SYGVKD. CDR3 DNA sequence: TGTGCCACGCAGGGGCGGGTAGGAGAGACCCAGTACTTC. As protein: CATQGRVGETQYF.

The gene calls are TRBV7-8 and TRBJ1-2; D gene uncertain. Looked up from germline, CDR1 is SGHVS and CDR2 is FQNEAQ. V was pared by 2 bases and J by 10 bases, with 11 bases between. This CDR3 has 12 amino acids. CDR3: CASSLMEGLYTF. The DNA for the CDR3 is TGTGCCAGCAGCTTAATGGAAGGGCTCTACACCTTC.

This clonotype came up a few times. The J gene is TRBJ2-3, the V gene TRBV6-1, with 8 bases lining up with TRBD2. This CDR3 region has 14 residues. Germline V gives CDR1 MNHNS, CDR2 SASEGT. V lost 7 bases, J lost 8 bases, and 11 bases stayed unmatched. CDR3 DNA: TGTGCCAGCACGAAGGGACTAGACGCCGGTACGCAGTATTTT. This codes for CASTKGLDAGTQYF.

The chain combines TRBV12-3 or TRBV12-4 with TRBJ2-7, with 8 bases identical to TRBD2. The CDR3 loop spans 12 amino acids. V was pared by 6 bases and J by 5 bases, with 3 bases of the junction left unmatched. CDR3 bases: TGTGCCAGCAGCCGGGGGGGGCACGAGCAGTACTTC. The encoded protein is CASSRGGHEQYF.

This clonotype was found many times. The gene calls are TRBV7-2 and TRBJ2-5; D gene uncertain. Trimming left V 3 bases short and J 2 bases short, with 16 bases between. Germline lookup yields CDR1 SGHTA and CDR2 FQGNSA. The CDR3 is 16 amino acids. CDR3 in DNA: TGTGCCAGCAGCTTGGCTGCGTCGGCTCGACAAGAGACCCAGTACTTC. Its translation is CASSLAASARQETQYF.

Worth noting for this clonotype: Being one base from a much bigger clone, this may be a read error. The chain is built from TRBV19 and TRBJ2-3; the D is unclear. This CDR3 spans 12 amino acids. Germline CDR1 and CDR2: LNHDA and SQIVND (reference sequence). V lost 3 bases and J 4 bases, leaving 5 bases between the germline ends. CDR3 sequence: CASSIASDTQYF. DNA of the CDR3: TGTGCCAGTAGTATTGCGTCAGATACGCAGTATTTT. The full variable domain, in which reference TRBV19 and TRBJ2-3 provide the parts outside the CDR3, is DGGITQSPKYLFRKEGQNVTLSCEQNLNHDAMYWYRQDPGQGLRLIYYSQIVNDFQKGDIAEGYSVSREKKESFPLTVTSAQKNPTAFYLCASSIASDTQYFGPGTRLTVL.

As to this clonotype: A much bigger clone sits one base away, suggesting this may be a read error. The chain is built from TRBV7-2 and TRBJ2-7; 7 nucleotides agree with TRBD2. The CDR3 has 13 residues. The germline V gene has CDR1 SGHTA and CDR2 FQGNSA. J lost 3 bases, V lost 2 bases, and 1 base had no gene match. This CDR3 reads CASSLWGGYEQYF. CDR3 coding DNA: TGTGCCAGCAGCTTATGGGGGGGCTACGAGCAGTACTTC.

This chain uses TRBV7-2 with TRBJ2-1, with 10 bases lining up with TRBD2. V shed 3 bases, J shed 13 bases, and the junction held 6 bases outside the gene matches. CDR1 and CDR2 from the germline V gene are SGHTA and FQGNSA. The CDR3 runs to 13 residues. This chain's CDR3 is CASSFSSGGVQFF. CDR3 nucleotide sequence: TGTGCCAGCAGCTTCTCAAGCGGGGGGGTCCAGTTCTTC. Complete variable domain (other parts from reference TRBV7-2 and TRBJ2-1): GAGVSQSPSNKVTEKGKDVELRCDPISGHTALYWYRQSLGQGLEFLIYFQGNSAPDKSGLPSDRFSAERTGGSVSTLTIQRTQQEDSAVYLCASSFSSGGVQFFGPGTRLTVL.

This clonotype showed up just a few times. The chain carries TRBV7-2 and TRBJ1-2; D not resolved. V was clipped by 1 base and J by 3 bases, with 6 bases between them. Germline CDR1 reads SGHTA; CDR2 reads FQGNSA. CDR3 size: 13 residues. The CDR3 coding sequence is TGTGCCAGCAGCTTAGGTTCGCACTATGGCTACACCTTC. Protein sequence: CASSLGSHYGYTF.

This clonotype was detected only a few times. The chain joins TRBV11-2 to TRBJ2-3, with D unresolved. The CDR3 has 15 residues. V was clipped by 5 bases and J by 2 bases, with 14 bases between them. Looked up from germline, CDR1 is SGHAT and CDR2 is FQNNGV. Here the CDR3 reads CASSLNSQNTDTQYF. As DNA, the CDR3 is TGTGCCAGCAGCCTAAACTCCCAGAACACAGATACGCAGTATTTT. The entire variable domain, with the rest obtained from reference TRBV11-2 and TRBJ2-3, is as follows: EAGVAQSPRYKIIEKRQSVAFWCNPISGHATLYWYQQILGQGPKLLIQFQNNGVVDDSQLPKDRFSAERLKGVDSTLKIQPAKLEDSAVYLCASSLNSQNTDTQYFGPGTRLTVL.

This clonotype was picked up one time. The chain combines TRBV5-6 with TRBJ2-5; possibly TRBD1 for D (5 bases). V was cut by 4 bases and J by 5 bases, with 15 bases left in between. This CDR3 comprises 14 residues. Germline V gives CDR1 SGHDT, CDR2 YYEEEE. DNA for the CDR3: TGTGCCAGCAGCCAGGGCCCGACAGCCGAGACCCAGTACTTC. Its protein is CASSQGPTAETQYF. Drawing the rest from reference TRBV5-6 and TRBJ2-5, the complete variable domain is DAGVTQSPTHLIKTRGQQVTLRCSPKSGHDTVSWYQQALGQGPQFIFQYYEEEERQRGNFPDRFSGHQFPNYSSELNVNALLLGDSALYLCASSQGPTAETQYFGPGTRLLVL.

The chain recombines TRBV27 with TRBJ2-5; possibly TRBD2 for D (6 bases). CDR1 and CDR2 (germline): MNHEY, SMNVEV (reference sequence). The V end lost 4 bases, the J end lost 5 bases, and 11 bases lay between the germline ends. CDR3 length: 13 residues. The CDR3 DNA is TGTGCCAGCAGTTGGGAACGGGGGGAGACCCAGTACTTC. This sequence encodes CASSWERGETQYF.

In this sample, this clonotype turned up a few times. The chain combines TRBV7-9 with TRBJ1-4; 7 bases align to TRBD1. CDR3 length: 15 amino acids. V was clipped by 5 bases and J by 6 bases; unmatched bases: 9. Germline values: CDR1 SEHNR, CDR2 FQNEAQ (reference sequence). The CDR3 spells CASSALTGFDEKLFF. In DNA, the CDR3 is TGTGCCAGCAGCGCGTTGACAGGGTTCGATGAAAAACTGTTTTTT. The full variable domain, its missing parts supplied by reference TRBV7-9 and TRBJ1-4, is DTGVSQNPRHKITKRGQNVTFRCDPISEHNRLYWYRQTLGQGPEFLTYFQNEAQLEKSRLLSDRFSAERPKGSFSTLEIQRTEQGDSAMYLCASSALTGFDEKLFFGSGTQLSVL.

This clonotype has only a few counts. The chain is built from TRBV7-2 and TRBJ2-2; D is ambiguous. The CDR3 consists of 13 residues. In germline, CDR1 is SGHTA, CDR2 FQGNSA. Trimming pared 4 bases from V and 7 bases from J, leaving 10 bases between. The CDR3 coding sequence is TGTGCCAGCAGCTCATATGAGGTCGGGGAGCTGTTTTTT. Its translation: CASSSYEVGELFF.

The chain's CDR3 is CASSSQVWGTDTQYF. CDR3 coding DNA: TGTGCCAGCAGCTCACAGGTTTGGGGCACAGATACGCAGTATTTT. The chain has TRBV7-6 and TRBJ2-3, with D tentatively TRBD1 (5 bases). V lost 4 bases to trimming and J lost 1 base, with 12 bases between them. Per germline, CDR1 SGHVS and CDR2 FNYEAQ. The CDR3 covers 15 residues.

V gene TRBV12-3 or TRBV12-4 combines with J gene TRBJ2-3; D possibly uses TRBD1 or TRBD2 (5 bases each). The CDR3 is made up of 15 amino acids. The germline V and J ends were trimmed by 4 bases and 7 bases, with 18 bases remaining between them. CDR3 DNA sequence: TGTGCCAGCAGTTCCGGGACGGAATTTAGAAATACGCAGTATTTT. This translates into CASSSGTEFRNTQYF.

This clonotype has just one count. The chain employs TRBV18 and TRBJ1-3; 7 bases are a match to TRBD1. The CDR3 spans 14 residues. Germline lookup yields CDR1 KGHSH and CDR2 LQKENI. With V trimmed by 5 bases and J by 0 bases, 1 base remained unmatched. DNA of the CDR3: TGTGCCAGCTCAGCAGGGGGCTCTGGAAACACCATATATTTT. Amino acid sequence: CASSAGGSGNTIYF.

This clonotype was counted between two and nine times. This sequence joins TRBV5-4 and TRBJ2-6, with 7 nucleotides matching TRBD2. The V gene end was trimmed by 3 bases and the J gene end by 4 bases; junction bases not matched to a gene: 10. The CDR3 loop spans 17 amino acids. Germline V gene lookup returns CDR1 SGHNT and CDR2 YYREEE (reference sequence). The CDR3 DNA sequence: TGTGCCAGCAGCTCGTGGGGGGGACCTTCAGGGGCCAACGTCCTGACTTTC. It yields the protein CASSSWGGPSGANVLTF.

The chain couples TRBV7-6 to TRBJ2-5; 7 bases are a match to TRBD1. With 8 bases clipped from V and 5 bases from J, the junction kept 5 bases outside the gene matches. The CDR3 extends over 12 amino acids. Germline V gives CDR1 SGHVS, CDR2 FNYEAQ. CDR3 in amino acids: CASSGGRETQYF. Here the CDR3 DNA reads TGTGCCAGCTCAGGGGGTAGGGAGACCCAGTACTTC.